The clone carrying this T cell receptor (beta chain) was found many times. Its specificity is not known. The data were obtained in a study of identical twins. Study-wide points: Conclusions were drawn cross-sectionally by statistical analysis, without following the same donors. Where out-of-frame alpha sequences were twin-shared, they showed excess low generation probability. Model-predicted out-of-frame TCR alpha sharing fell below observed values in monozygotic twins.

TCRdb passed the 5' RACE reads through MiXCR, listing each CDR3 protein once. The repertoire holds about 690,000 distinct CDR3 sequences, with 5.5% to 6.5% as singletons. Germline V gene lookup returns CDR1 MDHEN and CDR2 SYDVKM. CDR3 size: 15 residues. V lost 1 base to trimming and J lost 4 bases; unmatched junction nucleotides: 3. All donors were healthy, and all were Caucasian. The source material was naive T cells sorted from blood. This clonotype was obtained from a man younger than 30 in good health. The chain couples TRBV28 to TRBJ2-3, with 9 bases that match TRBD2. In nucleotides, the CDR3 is TGTGCCAGCAGTTTATTGGGACTAGCAGCAGATACGCAGTATTTT. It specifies CASSLLGLAADTQYF.